This T cell receptor beta chain was recorded in a study of blood T cells in healthy people across ages. CDR3 length equals 17 residues. V lost 4 bases and J lost 5; bases outside the gene matches: 17. Germline V lookup: CDR1 DFQATT, CDR2 SNEGSKA (reference sequence). Alongside a J-beta primer mix, a sample-barcoded 5' primer served in a second PCR lasting about 7 to 11 cycles. In TCRdb, the 5' RACE reads were re-called with MiXCR into one record per CDR3 protein. The sample carries around 1,600,000 distinct CDR3 sequences, about 45% recorded once. The TCR sequence derives from a young woman in good health. V is TRBV20-1 and J is TRBJ2-5; 9 bases line up with TRBD1. Sequences were obtained from blood. The CDR3 loop reads CSANTPLNRGRRETQYF. In DNA form, the CDR3 reads TGCAGTGCTAACACTCCTCTAAACAGGGGGCGCCGGGAGACCCAGTACTTC.